This TCR beta chain appears in the sequencing data of a study of control samples from healthy donors and cancer patients. The protocol was immunoSEQ multiplex PCR, while the TCRdb copy is restricted to in-frame clones and leaves out a portion. This sample yields under 80,000 clones, of which about 87% are seen a single time; 25% to 30% belongs to the top ten. There are 11 residues in the CDR3. Germline V gene lookup returns CDR1 MDHEN and CDR2 SYDVKM. Trimming removed 6 bases at V and 2 bases at J, with 5 bases between. The sequencing input was blood. This rearrangement joins TRBV28 to TRBJ2-7; D is unclear. This clonotype originated in a man in his fifties in good health. CDR3 sequence: CASRTTYEQYF. Written as DNA, the CDR3 is TGTGCCAGCAGAACCACCTACGAGCAGTACTTC.